Each of the 15 T cell receptor beta chains below was sequenced from the same sample in a study of cytomegalovirus exposure and HLA in healthy donors. Primers for the PCR totalled 60 Vbeta and 13 Jbeta. Using immunoSEQ multiplex PCR, the repertoire was profiled, and TCRdb retains in-frame clones only, with some absent. Its listing shows 40,000 or so clones. The sequenced sample consisted of PBMCs. These receptors came from a male donor in good health and CMV-seronegative.

V usage is TRBV5-1 and J usage is TRBJ2-7, with D maybe TRBD1 (8 bases). V was clipped by 4 bases and J by 7 bases, with 21 bases between them. The CDR3 has 15 amino acids. CDR1 SGHRS and CDR2 YFSETQ come from the germline V gene. Here the CDR3 DNA reads TGCGCCAGCAGCACCCAGTTGACAGGGGAGGGAGAGCAGTACTTC. Its translation: CASSTQLTGEGEQYF.

This sequence joins TRBV27 and TRBJ1-6, with D tentatively TRBD1 (6 bases). V was pared by 0 bases and J by 8 bases, with 11 bases between. In germline, CDR1 is MNHEY, CDR2 SMNVEV (reference sequence). This CDR3 is 15 amino acids long. The CDR3 sequence: CASSLSGRGHSPLHF. CDR3 sequence (DNA): TGTGCCAGCAGTTTATCGGGCAGGGGTCATTCACCCCTCCACTTT.

The chain employs TRBV7-3 and TRBJ2-3; 13 bases map to TRBD2. The V and J ends lost 4 bases and 5 bases, in that order; junction bases with no gene match: 6. The CDR3 is made up of 16 amino acids. CDR1 and CDR2 (germline): SGHTA, FQGTGA. CDR3 nucleotide sequence: TGTGCCAGCAGCTCCGGACTAGCGGGGGCTGGAGATACGCAGTATTTT. This codes for CASSSGLAGAGDTQYF.

V gene TRBV28 combines with J gene TRBJ1-2; a possible D gene is TRBD1 (6 bases). Trimming removed 7 bases at V and 9 bases at J, with 18 bases between. The CDR3 is 13 residues long. Per the germline V gene, CDR1 is MDHEN and CDR2 is SYDVKM. CDR3 in DNA: TGTGCCAGCACCCTCCTGGCAGGGGCCCGCTACACCTTC. Encoded protein: CASTLLAGARYTF.

The CDR3 bases are TGTGCCAGCAGCTTAGCCTCAGGGGCTACTCGTGATGAGCAGTTCTTC. Amino acid sequence: CASSLASGATRDEQFF. The rearrangement uses TRBV7-6 and TRBJ2-1; TRBD1 might be the D (6 bases). The CDR3 loop spans 16 amino acids. Germline CDR1 SGHVS, CDR2 FNYEAQ. Trimming cost V 0 bases and J 8 bases, with 17 bases left between them.

The J gene is TRBJ1-6, the V gene TRBV10-3, with D uncertain. The CDR3 runs to 15 residues. In germline, CDR1 is ENHRY, CDR2 SYGVKD. Trimming removed 7 bases from V and 8 bases from J, with 18 bases in between. CDR3: CAINGGWDADSPLHF. In DNA, the CDR3 is TGTGCCATCAACGGAGGATGGGATGCGGATTCACCCCTCCACTTT.

The rearrangement uses TRBV6-6 and TRBJ1-3, with TRBD1 identical over 9 bases. Germline CDR1 is MNHNY and CDR2 is SVGAGI (reference sequence). The CDR3 is 15 residues long. V lost 5 bases to trimming and J lost 0 bases; unmatched junction nucleotides: 2. The CDR3 DNA is TGTGCCAGCAGTCGACAGGGGGTCTCTGGAAACACCATATATTTT. Encoded protein: CASSRQGVSGNTIYF.

Measured by frequency, this clone is medium-sized. The CDR3 loop is CASSSPGNEQFF. The CDR3 DNA sequence: TGTGCCAGCAGTTCCCCCGGCAATGAGCAGTTCTTC. The J gene is TRBJ2-1, the V gene TRBV6-6; D unresolved. This CDR3 has 12 amino acids. The germline V gene has CDR1 MNHNY and CDR2 SVGAGI (reference sequence). The V end was cut by 4 bases, the J end by 6 bases, with 7 bases between.

Points on this clone: An end of the junction does not agree with germline; a read error may underlie this. The chain employs TRBV28 and TRBJ1-5; 7 bases map to TRBD1. The CDR3 runs to 16 residues. Germline V gene sequence: CDR1 MDHEN, CDR2 SYDVKM. CDR3 residues: CASSVTRQGMNQHQHF. DNA for the CDR3: TGTGCCAGCAGTGTGACTCGACAGGGTATGAATCAGCACCAGCATTTT.

The V call is TRBV5-6, the J call TRBJ2-7, with 10 bases fitting TRBD1. Per the germline V gene, CDR1 is SGHDT and CDR2 is YYEEEE. The CDR3 covers 14 residues. J gave up 3 bases and V 4 bases, and 4 bases lay outside the gene matches. The CDR3 spells CASSPGQGSYEQYF. In DNA, the CDR3 is TGTGCCAGCAGCCCGGGACAGGGGAGCTACGAGCAGTACTTC. The entire variable domain, with the rest obtained from reference TRBV5-6 and TRBJ2-7, is as follows: DAGVTQSPTHLIKTRGQQVTLRCSPKSGHDTVSWYQQALGQGPQFIFQYYEEEERQRGNFPDRFSGHQFPNYSSELNVNALLLGDSALYLCASSPGQGSYEQYFGPGTRLTVT.

V usage is TRBV18 and J usage is TRBJ1-6, with 9 nucleotides matching TRBD1. In germline, CDR1 is KGHSH, CDR2 LQKENI. There are 14 residues in the CDR3. V lost 3 bases, J lost 7 bases, and 1 base stayed unmatched. In DNA form, the CDR3 reads TGTGCCAGCTCACCCGGGACAGGGAATTCACCCCTCCACTTT. It is translated as CASSPGTGNSPLHF.

As DNA, the CDR3 is TGTGCCAGCAGTTTAATGGCAGGGGCTAGCAATCAGCCCCAGCATTTT. Translation: CASSLMAGASNQPQHF. This sequence joins TRBV27 and TRBJ1-5, with a possible D match to TRBD1 (6 bases). The CDR3 sequence is 16 residues long. V lost 2 bases and J 0 bases, leaving 11 bases between the germline ends. Germline-derived CDR1 and CDR2 are MNHEY and SMNVEV (reference sequence).

The J gene is TRBJ2-2, the V gene TRBV5-5; a possible D gene is TRBD1 (5 bases). CDR1 and CDR2 from the germline V gene are SGHKS and YYEKEE (reference sequence). Trimming took off 0 bases at V and 1 base at J, with 10 bases between the two ends. CDR3 length equals 16 residues. CDR3 in amino acids: CASSLGGGVNTGELFF. In DNA, the CDR3 is TGTGCCAGCAGCTTGGGGGGCGGCGTGAACACCGGGGAGCTGTTTTTT.

V is TRBV4-1 and J is TRBJ2-3; possible D gene TRBD2, 5 bases. The CDR3 is made up of 14 amino acids. Per the germline V gene, CDR1 is MGHRA and CDR2 is YSYEKL. Trimming removed 1 base at V and 6 bases at J, with 11 bases between. CDR3 DNA sequence: TGCGCCAGCAGCCAAGTCGAGGGTACGGATACGCAGTATTTT. Its translation is CASSQVEGTDTQYF.

The chain combines TRBV19 with TRBJ1-1; 10 bases agree with TRBD1. In germline, CDR1 is LNHDA, CDR2 SQIVND (reference sequence). The V segment lost 3 bases and the J segment 5 bases; nucleotides outside the gene matches: 6. The CDR3 has 15 residues. The DNA of the CDR3 is TGTGCCAGTAGTATTAGGGACAGGGGTTTGACTGAAGCTTTCTTT. The encoded protein is CASSIRDRGLTEAFF.